What follows is one T cell receptor beta chain and its context. These data come from a study of blood T cell repertoires in COVID-19. As for the study in general: In each case, the material was cDNA or gDNA derived from T cells, B-cell-depleted T cells, or PBMCs.

The V gene lost 6 bases and the J gene lost 9 bases, with 12 bases spanning the gap. The CDR3 sequence is 11 residues long. CDR1 and CDR2 from the germline V gene are DFQATT and SNEGSKA (reference sequence). Seattle patients were enrolled during active infection and followed longitudinally. Assay used: immunoSEQ multiplex PCR; TCRdb lists only in-frame clones, some missing. The table has hundreds of thousands of clones, approximately 88% seen once. The chain is built from TRBV20-1 and TRBJ2-1; the D gene is possibly TRBD2 (7 bases). This clonotype was obtained from a woman aged 45-65 years with COVID-19, enrolled during active disease. Sequenced material: peripheral blood. In nucleotides, the CDR3 is TGCAGTGCCGGGGGGCACGGTGAGCAGTTCTTC. Translating gives CSAGGHGEQFF.